This T cell receptor beta chain derives from a study of cytomegalovirus exposure and HLA in healthy donors. The CDR3 covers 13 residues. The V and J ends lost 10 bases and 1 base respectively, with 13 bases between them. Looked up from germline, CDR1 is MDHEN and CDR2 is SYDVKM. The PCR had 60 Vbeta and 13 Jbeta primers. The table came from immunoSEQ multiplex PCR; TCRdb's copy has only in-frame clones and leaves some out. The sample has more than 95,000 clones; around three quarters are singletons. This clone was recorded once. This chain joins TRBV28 and TRBJ1-1; perhaps TRBD1 as D (5 bases). This receptor was taken from a woman between 18 and 29 years old in good health and CMV-seropositive. Sequencing was done on a sample of PBMCs. The DNA for the CDR3 is TGTGCCACGGGGGGGGTGAGGAACACTGAAGCTTTCTTT. It translates to CATGGVRNTEAFF.